A single sample is the source of the 14 T cell receptor beta chains below, sequenced in a study of shared clonotypes between healthy human individuals. Clones were read by immunoSEQ multiplex PCR, and TCRdb kept only the in-frame ones, dropping some. This table holds about 2,200,000 clones, 85% to 95% found once. Naive CD8 cells were CD45RO-negative, positively selected for CCR7, excluding terminally differentiated effector memory CD45RA+ cells. The sequencing sample was made of naive CD8+ T cells from PBMCs. The receptors stem from a man aged 18 to 29 in good health. Some clones in this sample may be carry-over from other donors' samples.

The chain has TRBV13 and TRBJ2-5; TRBD2 matches 10 bases. Losses at the gene ends were 1 base for V and 2 bases for J; bases not matched to a gene: 4. The CDR3 sequence is 16 residues long. Germline V gives CDR1 PRHDT, CDR2 FYEKMQ (reference sequence). CDR3 amino acids: CASSLAWTSGQETQYF. In DNA form, the CDR3 reads TGTGCCAGCAGCTTAGCTTGGACTAGCGGACAAGAGACCCAGTACTTC.

The gene calls are TRBV29-1 and TRBJ2-1; D is perhaps TRBD2 (6 bases). In germline, CDR1 is SQVTM, CDR2 ANQGSEA. This CDR3 contains 13 residues. V was cut by 6 bases and J by 8 bases, with 17 bases left in between. CDR3 bases: TGCAGCGTCGGGGAGGCCCTCAGAGATGAGCAGTTCTTC. It yields the protein CSVGEALRDEQFF.

The chain joins TRBV4-1 to TRBJ2-7, with 8 nucleotides matching TRBD1. This CDR3 is built from 15 residues. CDR1 MGHRA and CDR2 YSYEKL come from the germline V gene. Germline trimming cut 3 bases from V and 1 base from J; bases unmatched to any gene: 5. CDR3 sequence (DNA): TGCGCCAGCAGCCACCAGGGGGCCTCTTCCTACGAGCAGTACTTC. Amino acids: CASSHQGASSYEQYF.

This clone has a single count. This sequence joins TRBV5-1 and TRBJ1-1; D not resolved. Deletions cut 2 bases from V and 4 bases from J, with 27 bases between. The germline V gene has CDR1 SGHRS and CDR2 YFSETQ. The CDR3 has 19 residues. CDR3 residues: CASSLAYEDASTYGTEAFF. The CDR3 DNA follows: TGCGCCAGCAGCTTAGCCTATGAGGACGCCTCTACCTATGGCACTGAAGCTTTCTTT.

The chain joins TRBV7-3 to TRBJ2-5; D is ambiguous. CDR1 and CDR2 (germline): SGHTA, FQGTGA. Trimming removed 0 bases at V and 2 bases at J, with 7 bases between. The CDR3 has 14 amino acids. The CDR3 protein is CASSLTNRQETQYF. The CDR3 DNA reads TGTGCCAGCAGCTTAACTAACAGACAAGAGACCCAGTACTTC.

The chain joins TRBV9 to TRBJ1-4; D may be TRBD1 (5 bases). CDR3 length equals 15 residues. Trimming cost V 4 bases and J 8 bases, with 18 bases left between them. The germline V gene encodes CDR1 SGDLS and CDR2 YYNGEE. The CDR3 DNA reads TGTGCCAGCAGCCCGCGGATGGGACGGGAGGAAAAACTGTTTTTT. Amino acid sequence: CASSPRMGREEKLFF.

This rearrangement joins TRBV27 to TRBJ2-3; D could derive from TRBD1 or TRBD2 (5 bases each). CDR3 length: 17 amino acids. Germline V gene sequence: CDR1 MNHEY, CDR2 SMNVEV (reference sequence). V lost 2 bases, J lost 4 bases, and 19 bases lay in between. The CDR3 loop is CASSLISGPRGPDTQYF. Here the CDR3 DNA reads TGTGCCAGCAGTTTAATTTCGGGACCAAGGGGCCCAGATACGCAGTATTTT.

The chain is built from TRBV28 and TRBJ2-5; 8 bases are shared with TRBD2. Germline CDR1 reads MDHEN; CDR2 reads SYDVKM. V lost 3 bases, J lost 5 bases, and 8 bases stayed unmatched. This CDR3 is 15 amino acids long. The CDR3 sequence: CASSFPGLAYETQYF. The CDR3 DNA follows: TGTGCCAGCAGTTTCCCAGGACTAGCCTACGAGACCCAGTACTTC.

The chain employs TRBV27 and TRBJ2-7; D is perhaps TRBD2 (6 bases). The V and J ends lost 11 bases and 2 bases respectively, with 16 bases between them. Per the germline V gene, CDR1 is MNHEY and CDR2 is SMNVEV (reference sequence). The CDR3 loop spans 13 amino acids. CDR3 nucleotides: TGTGCCCAGCGGGTTGGCAAAGCCTACGAGCAGTACTTC. It encodes CAQRVGKAYEQYF.

The rearrangement uses TRBV5-1 and TRBJ2-3; either TRBD1 or TRBD2 may fit D (5 bases each). The CDR3 extends over 15 amino acids. The germline CDR1 and CDR2 sequences are SGHRS and YFSETQ. V gave up 2 bases and J gave up 4 bases, with 14 bases separating them. CDR3: CASSLSPGRSDTQYF. The CDR3 nucleotides read TGCGCCAGCAGCTTAAGTCCGGGGCGGTCAGATACGCAGTATTTT.

Notes on this clone: Other DNA sequences in the same sample also yield this CDR3. This chain links TRBV19 with TRBJ1-1; possible D gene TRBD1, 5 bases. The germline gives CDR1 LNHDA, CDR2 SQIVND (reference sequence). This CDR3 is built from 13 residues. Trimming pared 4 bases from V and 5 bases from J, leaving 11 bases between. CDR3 loop: CASSTGGSTEAFF. Written as DNA, the CDR3 is TGTGCCAGTAGTACGGGGGGTTCGACTGAAGCTTTCTTT.

The rearrangement links TRBV6-6 to TRBJ1-1; 7 nucleotides match TRBD1. This CDR3 is 16 amino acids long. The germline gives CDR1 MNHNY, CDR2 SVGAGI (reference sequence). J was trimmed by 1 base and V by 2 bases; bases with no gene match: 7. CDR3 nucleotide sequence: TGTGCCAGCAGTTACCCAGGGACAGAAAAGAACACTGAAGCTTTCTTT. Amino acids: CASSYPGTEKNTEAFF.

A note on this clone: Other DNA sequences in the sample encode the same CDR3. The gene calls are TRBV9 and TRBJ2-1; D uncertain. The length of the CDR3 is 11 residues. Germline-derived CDR1 and CDR2 are SGDLS and YYNGEE. V was clipped by 3 bases and J by 8 bases, with 6 bases between them. The CDR3 loop is CASSAGHEQFF. The DNA for the CDR3 is TGTGCCAGCAGCGCTGGGCATGAGCAGTTCTTC. The variable domain in full, with the rest retrieved from reference TRBV9 and TRBJ2-1, is DSGVTQTPKHLITATGQRVTLRCSPRSGDLSVYWYQQSLDQGLQFLIQYYNGEERAKGNILERFSAQQFPDLHSELNLSSLELGDSALYFCASSAGHEQFFGPGTRLTVL.

This rearrangement joins TRBV19 to TRBJ1-1, with TRBD1 matching over 12 bases. The trim removed 2 bases at V and 0 bases at J, leaving 10 bases unmatched. This CDR3 spans 19 amino acids. The V gene's germline CDR1 is LNHDA and CDR2 SQIVND (reference sequence). DNA for the CDR3: TGTGCCAGTAGTATACCACAACCCGGGACAGGGGGCGTGAACACTGAAGCTTTCTTT. Its protein product is CASSIPQPGTGGVNTEAFF.